This TCR beta chain emerged from a study of OX40 agonist ivuxolimab in advanced cancers. The study in broad terms: Ivuxolimab was a fully human IgG2 agonistic monoclonal antibody targeting the costimulatory receptor OX40 (CD134). Intravenous ivuxolimab was administered to patients every 2 weeks at six dose levels: 0.01, 0.1, 0.3, 1.5, 3 and 10 mg/kg. Of the 50 to 55 patients in dose escalation, around 20 had hepatocellular carcinoma, about 15 had melanoma, 9 had renal cell carcinoma and 9 had head and neck cancer. A male proportion of under 85% and a mean age of roughly 58 years, ranging from 23 to 79, were recorded for the dose-escalation cohort. Patients were allowed to have had prior anti-PD-1, anti-PD-L1 or anti-CTLA-4 therapy, and approximately 40% of the dose-escalation patients had previously received checkpoint inhibitors. Partial responses were achieved by three dose-escalation patients, of whom one had hepatocellular carcinoma and two had cutaneous melanoma. The point of sequencing TCRbeta in the periphery was to test whether ivuxolimab changed TCR sequence diversity and drove clonal T-cell expansion. The monotherapy dose-escalation portion (N ≈ 52 patients) of the phase I ivuxolimab trial is reported in the paper.

To sequence the TCRbeta CDR3 region, genomic DNA was isolated from the sorted cells. The immunoSEQ Assay was used to sequence the TCRbeta CDR3 regions. The clones in this table, taken by TCRdb from immuneACCESS, are in-frame only. Not every clone is retained; where verified, under half of the shortfall comes from an unresolved V gene, and the cause of the rest is unknown. Here the sample has about 73,000 clones; about 90% occur a single time. Over 0.35% of the sample is in the top ten clones. The investigation overall reported the following: The antigen specificity of the peripheral T cells that underwent clonal expansion was not determined. Low levels of normalized T-cell clonal expansion were also seen in some nonresponding patients. Partial responders in the 0.1-3.0 mg/kg groups had among the lowest normalized peripheral clonal expansion, especially among CD8+ T cells. After ivuxolimab, expanded clones were on average more numerous among CD8+ T cells than among CD4+ T cells. At doses of 0.1 to 3.0 mg/kg, clonal expansion of both CD4+ and CD8+ T cells in blood was seen between baseline and week 6.

Turning to this clone: Its antigen is currently not known. Per-base quality was not reported, and no clone a single base away is much larger than it.

The trial excluded patients who had a history of autoimmune disease or were on systemic immunosuppression. Peripheral blood for TCR sequencing was drawn from every dose cohort at baseline, at cycle 4 day 1 and at cycle 7 day 1. The samples were taken from a phase I, first-in-human, multicenter, open-label dose-escalation trial of ivuxolimab. Adults with locally advanced or metastatic melanoma, renal cell, hepatocellular, or head and neck squamous cell carcinoma were enrolled in the trial. CD4+ and CD8+ T cells were sorted separately from peripheral blood before TCR sequencing. V is shortened by 6 bases, J by 9 bases, and the region joining them spans 24 bases. The CDR3, from cysteine to phenylalanine, totals 16 residues. CDR3 DNA only is kept here, 48 bases in frame from base 1. In the germline V gene, CDR1 corresponds to SGHVS and CDR2 to FQNEAQ.

This chain joins TRBV7-8 to TRBJ2-1; TRBD2 is a weak D gene call, 6 bases matching. Material: CD4+ or CD8+ T cells sorted from blood, obtained in a trial of the OX40 agonist ivuxolimab. This TCR was recovered from an adult with an advanced solid tumor such as melanoma, head and neck, liver or kidney cancer. The CDR3 loop reads CASSHSSGSGRLEQFF. Read as DNA, the sequence is TGTGCCAGCAGTCACAGCAGTGGTAGCGGAAGACTTGAGCAGTTCTTC. Full variable domain (CDR3 extended with the reference TRBV7-8 and TRBJ2-1 proteins): GAGVSQSPRYKVAKRGQDVALRCDPISGHVSLFWYQQALGQGPEFLTYFQNEAQLDKSGLPSDRFFAERPEGSVSTLKIQRTQQEDSAVYLCASSHSSGSGRLEQFFGPGTRLTVL.